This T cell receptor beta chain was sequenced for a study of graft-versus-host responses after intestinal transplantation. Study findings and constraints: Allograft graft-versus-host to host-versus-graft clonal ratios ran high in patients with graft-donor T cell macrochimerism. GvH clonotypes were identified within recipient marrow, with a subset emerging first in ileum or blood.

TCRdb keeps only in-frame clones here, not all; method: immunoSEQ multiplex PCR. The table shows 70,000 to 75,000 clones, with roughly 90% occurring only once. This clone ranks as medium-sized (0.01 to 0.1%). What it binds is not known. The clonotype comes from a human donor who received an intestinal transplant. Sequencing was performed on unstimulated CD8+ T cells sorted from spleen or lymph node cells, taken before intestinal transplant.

The CDR3 nucleotides read TGCGCCAGCAGCCAAGTCCAGGGCAAGGATGAGCAGTTCTTC. This sequence encodes CASSQVQGKDEQFF. This chain joins TRBV4-1 and TRBJ2-1; D is perhaps TRBD1 (5 bases). With 1 base removed from V and 8 bases from J, the gap between germline ends came to 12 bases. This CDR3 region has 14 residues. Looked up from germline, CDR1 is MGHRA and CDR2 is YSYEKL.